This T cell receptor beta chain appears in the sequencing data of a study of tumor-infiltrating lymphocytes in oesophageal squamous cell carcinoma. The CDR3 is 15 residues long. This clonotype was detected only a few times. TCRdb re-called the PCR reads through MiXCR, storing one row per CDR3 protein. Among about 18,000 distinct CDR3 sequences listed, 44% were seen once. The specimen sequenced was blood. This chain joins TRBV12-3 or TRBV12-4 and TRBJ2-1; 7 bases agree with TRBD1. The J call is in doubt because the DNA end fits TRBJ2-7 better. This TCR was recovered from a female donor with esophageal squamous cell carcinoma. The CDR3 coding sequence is TGTGCCAGCAGTTTTGGGACAGACCCCTCCTACGAGCAGTACTTC. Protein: CASSFGTDPSYEQYF.